The present T cell receptor (beta chain) was sequenced within a study of T cells after yellow fever vaccination. General study findings and limits: Boosting was followed by the reappearance of most primary-vaccination clones (approximately 95% CD4, about 88% CD8).

Universal primer sites and UMIs were introduced during 5'RACE template-switching synthesis of TCR cDNA. TCRdb re-analysed the 5' RACE reads in MiXCR, keeping a single row per CDR3 protein. The sample yields approximately 610,000 distinct CDR3 sequences, about a sixth seen once. Turning to this clonotype: The target antigen is unknown.

Trimming stripped 10 bases from V and 5 bases from J, with 12 bases between. Germline V gene data show CDR1 as MNHEY and CDR2 as SMNVEV (reference sequence). The CDR3 is made up of 11 amino acids. The chain uses TRBV27 and TRBJ2-7; tentative D call: TRBD1 (6 bases). The sequencing used PBMCs, collected 5 to 6 days after the first yellow fever vaccination. This TCR derives from a man in his late teens or twenties who received the YFV17D yellow fever vaccine. The CDR3 reads CATQGSHEQYF. CDR3 bases: TGTGCCACACAGGGTTCCCACGAGCAGTACTTC.